Listed below are T cell receptor beta chains from one sample, sequenced in a study of T cell changes during pregnancy in multiple sclerosis. Sequencing used immunoSEQ multiplex PCR; TCRdb keeps in-frame clones, though not all of them. Here the sample spans 90,000 to 120,000 clones, around nine tenths being singletons. The specimen comprised peripheral blood, sampled in the second trimester of pregnancy. These receptors came from a female donor with multiple sclerosis, enrolled in a pregnancy study. Both conserved end residues are part of each CDR3. Each record gives: J gene, CDR3 length, clone size, V gene, D gene, CDR3 DNA, CDR3 protein. A D gene is named only where the DNA matches it firmly. The size field is filled for only some rows; it gives once, few, many or a size class.

J: TRBJ1-1; length: 14; size: .; V: TRBV6-1; D: TRBD1; DNA: TGTGCCAGCAACAGGGACAGGGGGAACACTGAAGCTTTCTTT; CDR3: CASNRDRGNTEAFF
J: TRBJ2-5; length: 17; size: .; V: TRBV5-1; D: TRBD2; DNA: TGCGCCAGCAGCGACTATACCGGGACTAGAAGTGTCGAGACCCAGTACTTC; CDR3: CASSDYTGTRSVETQYF
J: TRBJ2-2; length: 13; size: .; V: TRBV7-2; D: .; DNA: TGTGCCAGCAGCCCGCAGGGTGCCGGGGAGCTGTTTTTT; CDR3: CASSPQGAGELFF
J: TRBJ2-3; length: 14; size: .; V: TRBV11-1; D: .; DNA: TGTGCCAGCAGCTTACCGGGGGGCAGAGATACGCAGTATTTT; CDR3: CASSLPGGRDTQYF
J: TRBJ1-6; length: 12; size: .; V: TRBV27; D: .; DNA: TGTGCCAGCAGTTGGAGGAATTCACCCCTCCACTTT; CDR3: CASSWRNSPLHF
J: TRBJ2-3; length: 14; size: .; V: TRBV5-4; D: .; DNA: TGTGCCAGCAGCTTGGGCGGGTCAACAGATACGCAGTATTTT; CDR3: CASSLGGSTDTQYF
J: TRBJ2-7; length: 16; size: .; V: TRBV2; D: TRBD2; DNA: TGTGCCAGCAGCTCGATCCGACTAGCGGGGACCTACGAGCAGTACTTC; CDR3: CASSSIRLAGTYEQYF
J: TRBJ2-7; length: 12; size: .; V: TRBV10-3; D: .; DNA: TGTGCCATCAGACAGGCTGCCTACGAGCAGTACTTC; CDR3: CAIRQAAYEQYF
J: TRBJ2-7; length: 15; size: .; V: TRBV19; D: TRBD1; DNA: TGTGCCAGTAGTCCCGGGACAGGCAGCTCCTACGAGCAGTACTTC; CDR3: CASSPGTGSSYEQYF
J: TRBJ1-3; length: 15; size: .; V: TRBV7-3; D: .; DNA: TGTGCCAGCAGCTTAACAGGGGGAGCTGGAAACACCATATATTTT; CDR3: CASSLTGGAGNTIYF
J: TRBJ1-4; length: 14; size: .; V: TRBV5-1; D: .; DNA: TGCGCCAGCAGCTTGCAAGGGGTGGGTGAAAAACTGTTTTTT; CDR3: CASSLQGVGEKLFF
J: TRBJ1-5; length: 15; size: .; V: TRBV28; D: .; DNA: TGTGCCAGCAGTTCCGACAGGAGTAGCAATCAGCCCCAGCATTTT; CDR3: CASSSDRSSNQPQHF
J: TRBJ2-5; length: 15; size: .; V: TRBV5-1; D: TRBD2; DNA: TGCGCCAGCAGCGGGACTAGCGGGGGTCAAGAGACCCAGTACTTC; CDR3: CASSGTSGGQETQYF
J: TRBJ2-7; length: 17; size: .; V: TRBV5-1; D: TRBD1; DNA: TGCGCCAGCACCCCGGGACAGGGGGCCGCGGGCTCCTACGAGCAGTACTTC; CDR3: CASTPGQGAAGSYEQYF
J: TRBJ1-1; length: 15; size: .; V: TRBV27; D: TRBD1; DNA: TGTGCCAGCAGTTCCACAGGGGCCACGAAGGCGGAAGCTTTCTTT; CDR3: CASSSTGATKAEAFF
J: TRBJ2-3; length: 13; size: .; V: TRBV7-3; D: TRBD2; DNA: TGTGCCAGCAGCTTCGGGGGGGGAGATACGCAGTATTTT; CDR3: CASSFGGGDTQYF
J: TRBJ2-2; length: 16; size: once; V: TRBV29-1; D: .; DNA: TGCAGCGTTGGGGGACTTAGACAGGGAAGCACCGGGGAGCTGTTTTTT; CDR3: CSVGGLRQGSTGELFF
J: TRBJ1-4; length: 14; size: once; V: TRBV5-1; D: .; DNA: TGCGCCAGCAGCCCGGGAGGGAGTAATGAAAAACTGTTTTTT; CDR3: CASSPGGSNEKLFF
J: TRBJ1-3; length: 15; size: .; V: TRBV5-6; D: TRBD1; DNA: TGTGCCAGCAGCCCCCGGACAGGGGTAGGAAACACCATATATTTT; CDR3: CASSPRTGVGNTIYF
J: TRBJ2-1; length: 14; size: once; V: TRBV5-1; D: .; DNA: TGCGCCAGCAGCTCGACAGGCTTCTACAATGAGCAGTTCTTC; CDR3: CASSSTGFYNEQFF
J: TRBJ2-7; length: 15; size: .; V: TRBV5-1; D: TRBD1; DNA: TGCGCCAGCAGCCCACTAGGACAGGGGGTCTACGAGCAGTACTTC; CDR3: CASSPLGQGVYEQYF
J: TRBJ2-7; length: 16; size: .; V: TRBV27; D: TRBD2; DNA: TGTGCCAGCAGTCCAAGGACTAGCGGGTTAGTCTACGAGCAGTACTTC; CDR3: CASSPRTSGLVYEQYF
J: TRBJ2-7; length: 14; size: .; V: TRBV6-1; D: TRBD1; DNA: TGTGCCAGCACGTTGGGACAGGGGTTGGGTGAGCAGTACTTC; CDR3: CASTLGQGLGEQYF
J: TRBJ1-1; length: 13; size: .; V: TRBV29-1; D: .; DNA: TGCAGCGTCGAAAACAGGGCGAAGGTTGAAGCTTTCTTT; CDR3: CSVENRAKVEAFF
J: TRBJ1-1; length: 15; size: .; V: TRBV5-4; D: TRBD1; DNA: TGTGCCAGCAGCCGGGACAGGGGGCCGGTCACTGAAGCTTTCTTT; CDR3: CASSRDRGPVTEAFF
J: TRBJ2-1; length: 15; size: .; V: TRBV2; D: .; DNA: TGTGCCAGCGTGGAGGGACGTAGCCCCTACAATGAGCAGTTCTTC; CDR3: CASVEGRSPYNEQFF
J: TRBJ2-5; length: 14; size: .; V: TRBV9; D: .; DNA: TGTGCCAGCAGCCCCCGAGTAGCGTGGGAGACCCAGTACTTC; CDR3: CASSPRVAWETQYF
J: TRBJ1-5; length: 14; size: .; V: TRBV7-9; D: TRBD1; DNA: TGTGCCAGCAGCTTGGGGACAGGGCACCAGCCCCAGCATTTT; CDR3: CASSLGTGHQPQHF
J: TRBJ2-5; length: 15; size: once; V: TRBV7-2; D: .; DNA: TGTGCCAGCAGCCCAGCCAGGGCGGAGTGGGAGACCCAGTACTTC; CDR3: CASSPARAEWETQYF
J: TRBJ2-3; length: 14; size: .; V: TRBV13; D: TRBD2; DNA: TGTGCCAGCAGCCTCGGACTAGCAGCAGATACGCAGTATTTT; CDR3: CASSLGLAADTQYF
J: TRBJ2-7; length: 14; size: .; V: TRBV2; D: TRBD1; DNA: TGTGCCAGCAGTGAAGCGAGAAGCAGCGGGACAGGGAGGTTC; CDR3: CASSEARSSGTGRF
J: TRBJ1-2; length: 14; size: .; V: TRBV28; D: TRBD1; DNA: TGTGCCAGCAGCCTACCAGGGGGTAACTATGGCTACACCTTC; CDR3: CASSLPGGNYGYTF
J: TRBJ1-4; length: 12; size: .; V: TRBV2; D: .; DNA: TGTGCCAGCGGTGCGGGGATCGAAAAACTGTTTTTT; CDR3: CASGAGIEKLFF
J: TRBJ1-2; length: 13; size: once; V: TRBV5-1; D: .; DNA: TGCGCCAGCAGCTCCACAGGGAACTATGGCTACACCTTC; CDR3: CASSSTGNYGYTF
J: TRBJ2-7; length: 15; size: once; V: TRBV27; D: TRBD1; DNA: TGTGCCAGCAGTCTCGCCGGGACAGGGGCTTACGAGCAGTACTTC; CDR3: CASSLAGTGAYEQYF
J: TRBJ2-2; length: 14; size: .; V: TRBV6-6; D: .; DNA: TGTGCCAGCAGTTCTTTGCGGAACACCGGGGAGCTGTTTTTT; CDR3: CASSSLRNTGELFF
J: TRBJ1-1; length: 16; size: .; V: TRBV10-3; D: .; DNA: TGTGCCATCAGTGAGTCGTCCCATACAGGGAGCACTGAAGCTTTCTTT; CDR3: CAISESSHTGSTEAFF
J: TRBJ2-5; length: 15; size: .; V: TRBV4-1; D: TRBD1; DNA: TGCGCCAGCAGCCATCAGACAGGGGGCGAAGAGACCCAGTACTTC; CDR3: CASSHQTGGEETQYF
J: TRBJ2-7; length: 11; size: .; V: TRBV7-8; D: .; DNA: TGTGCCAGCAGCCCCCAATACGAGCAGTACTTC; CDR3: CASSPQYEQYF
J: TRBJ2-5; length: 14; size: .; V: TRBV9; D: .; DNA: TGTGCCAGCAGCACCCGTGGGGCCAGGGAGACCCAGTACTTC; CDR3: CASSTRGARETQYF
J: TRBJ2-1; length: 15; size: .; V: TRBV2; D: .; DNA: TGTGCCAGCAGTGAAGTGGGGCGCTCCTACAATGAGCAGTTCTTC; CDR3: CASSEVGRSYNEQFF
J: TRBJ2-1; length: 16; size: .; V: TRBV27; D: TRBD2; DNA: TGTGCCAGCAGTGCCCGGACTAGCGGTAGTACCGATGAGCAGTTCTTC; CDR3: CASSARTSGSTDEQFF
J: TRBJ1-1; length: 15; size: few; V: TRBV13; D: .; DNA: TGTGCCAGCAGCTTAGATCAGGTTGTGAACACTGAAGCTTTCTTT; CDR3: CASSLDQVVNTEAFF
J: TRBJ2-7; length: 15; size: .; V: TRBV5-1; D: .; DNA: TGCGCCAGCAGCTTGGGGGCAGGTACCTCCTACGAGCAGTACTTC; CDR3: CASSLGAGTSYEQYF
J: TRBJ1-1; length: 13; size: .; V: TRBV11-2; D: .; DNA: TGTGCCAGCAGCTTAGGGTGGGCAGGGATAGCTTTCTTT; CDR3: CASSLGWAGIAFF
J: TRBJ1-1; length: 14; size: .; V: TRBV11-2; D: .; DNA: TGTGCCAGCAGCTTAACAATCCAGGGCGCTGAAGCTTTCTTT; CDR3: CASSLTIQGAEAFF
J: TRBJ2-2; length: 15; size: .; V: TRBV27; D: .; DNA: TGTGCCAGCAGTTTTGGCGGGGACGGCACCGGGGAGCTGTTTTTT; CDR3: CASSFGGDGTGELFF
J: TRBJ2-5; length: 14; size: .; V: TRBV7-3; D: .; DNA: TGTGCCAGCAGCTTAACGGTCAGTCAAGAGACCCAGTACTTC; CDR3: CASSLTVSQETQYF
J: TRBJ2-4; length: 14; size: .; V: TRBV6-5; D: TRBD1; DNA: TGTGCCAGCAGGGGGCGGACAGGGAGCAACATTCAGTACTTC; CDR3: CASRGRTGSNIQYF